The 25 T cell receptor beta chains presented below share a single source sample, sequenced in a study of T cell responses to AZD1222 COVID-19 vaccine. Assay used: immunoSEQ multiplex PCR; TCRdb lists only in-frame clones, some missing. This table holds roughly 100,000 clones, roughly 87% found once. The material was peripheral blood, obtained 28 days after the second AZD1222 dose. The receptors stem from an adult who received the AZD1222 COVID-19 vaccine.

This chain connects TRBV4-1 to TRBJ1-4; D call uncertain. Germline V gene lookup returns CDR1 MGHRA and CDR2 YSYEKL. V was cut by 4 bases and J by 0 bases, with 9 bases left in between. The CDR3 has 15 amino acids. DNA of the CDR3: TGCGCCAGCAGCCCCCAGGAGGCAACTAATGAAAAACTGTTTTTT. This gives the protein CASSPQEATNEKLFF.

V gene TRBV7-2 combines with J gene TRBJ1-6; TRBD1 might be the D (6 bases). The germline V gene encodes CDR1 SGHTA and CDR2 FQGNSA. The CDR3 contains 17 residues. V gave up 4 bases and J gave up 10 bases, with 23 bases separating them. The CDR3 loop is CASSSPGSRGLGSPLHF. CDR3 DNA: TGTGCCAGCAGCTCCCCGGGGTCCAGGGGCCTTGGGTCACCCCTCCACTTT.

This clone was detected only a few times. The chain carries TRBV7-8 and TRBJ1-2; D gene uncertain. V was pared by 2 bases and J by 4 bases, with 8 bases between. Germline CDR1 and CDR2: SGHVS and FQNEAQ. The CDR3 sequence is 13 residues long. Here the CDR3 reads CASSLISGYGYTF. The CDR3 DNA reads TGTGCCAGCAGCTTAATCAGTGGCTATGGCTACACCTTC. Together with reference TRBV7-8 and TRBJ1-2, the CDR3 gives the full variable domain: GAGVSQSPRYKVAKRGQDVALRCDPISGHVSLFWYQQALGQGPEFLTYFQNEAQLDKSGLPSDRFFAERPEGSVSTLKIQRTQQEDSAVYLCASSLISGYGYTFGSGTRLTVV.

The chain carries TRBV5-6 and TRBJ1-2; 7 bases match TRBD1. J was trimmed by 4 bases and V by 1 base; bases with no gene match: 7. The CDR3 consists of 15 residues. Per the germline V gene, CDR1 is SGHDT and CDR2 is YYEEEE. DNA of the CDR3: TGTGCCAGCAGCTTGTATGCAGGGGGAAGCTATGGCTACACCTTC. Residues: CASSLYAGGSYGYTF.

The chain recombines TRBV30 with TRBJ2-3; 8 bases match TRBD2. From germline, CDR1 is GTSNPN and CDR2 SVGIG (reference sequence). V lost 1 base to trimming and J lost 5 bases; unmatched junction nucleotides: 2. The CDR3 contains 13 residues. The CDR3 region is CAWSAGGGDTQYF. The CDR3 nucleotides read TGTGCCTGGAGTGCGGGGGGGGGAGATACGCAGTATTTT.

The chain employs TRBV9 and TRBJ2-3; D may be TRBD1 (6 bases). CDR1 SGDLS and CDR2 YYNGEE come from the germline V gene. V was cut by 3 bases and J by 8 bases, with 22 bases left in between. The CDR3 length is 16 residues. The chain's CDR3 is CASSGGLGLQETTQYF. DNA of the CDR3: TGTGCCAGCAGCGGGGGGCTGGGGCTGCAAGAGACTACGCAGTATTTT.

The rearrangement links TRBV5-6 to TRBJ2-6; 9 positions agree with TRBD1. This CDR3 spans 18 amino acids. V shed 3 bases and J 1 base; nucleotides not matched to a gene: 8. Germline V gene data show CDR1 as SGHDT and CDR2 as YYEEEE. The CDR3: CASSSPGQGQSGANVLTF. The CDR3 DNA sequence: TGTGCCAGCAGCTCGCCGGGACAGGGCCAATCTGGGGCCAACGTCCTGACTTTC. Based on the CDR3 plus reference TRBV5-6 and TRBJ2-6, the full variable domain is DAGVTQSPTHLIKTRGQQVTLRCSPKSGHDTVSWYQQALGQGPQFIFQYYEEEERQRGNFPDRFSGHQFPNYSSELNVNALLLGDSALYLCASSSPGQGQSGANVLTFGAGSRLTVL.

This rearrangement joins TRBV5-1 to TRBJ1-6; TRBD1 is a possible D gene (5 bases). V lost 8 bases, J lost 9 bases, and 15 bases lay in between. Germline CDR1 is SGHRS and CDR2 is YFSETQ. This CDR3 is 13 amino acids long. As DNA, the CDR3 is TGCGCCAGTAAACCGGGACTAGGTTCACCCCTCCACTTT. It yields the protein CASKPGLGSPLHF.

J is TRBJ2-2 and V is TRBV2, with TRBD1 matching 8 bases. V shed 8 bases, J shed 1 base, and the junction held 9 bases outside the gene matches. This CDR3 region has 16 residues. Per the germline V gene, CDR1 is SNHLY and CDR2 is FYNNEI. CDR3 coding DNA: TGTGCCAGCTCGGGCGCGGGACAGGAGAACACCGGGGAGCTGTTTTTT. Translating gives CASSGAGQENTGELFF.

This chain connects TRBV5-1 to TRBJ1-1; D is undetermined. CDR3 length: 15 amino acids. Germline loops: CDR1 SGHRS, CDR2 YFSETQ. Between the trimmed V and J ends, which lost 1 base and 2 bases, there was a span of 12 bases. CDR3 DNA sequence: TGCGCCAGCAGCTTGACTTCGACTGCAAACACTGAAGCTTTCTTT. Translation gives CASSLTSTANTEAFF.

The rearrangement joins TRBV7-3 to TRBJ2-3; 11 positions agree with TRBD2. With V trimmed by 4 bases and J by 2 bases, 2 bases remained unmatched. Germline CDR1 is SGHTA and CDR2 is FQGTGA. The CDR3 extends over 15 amino acids. The DNA of the CDR3 is TGTGCCAGCAGCTCTAGCGGGGGGCCCACAGATACGCAGTATTTT. This sequence encodes CASSSSGGPTDTQYF.

J is TRBJ1-2 and V is TRBV6-5; the D is unclear. The ends were cut back, 5 bases at V and 0 bases at J, with 13 bases in the middle. Germline V gene data show CDR1 as MNHEY and CDR2 as SVGAGI. This CDR3 contains 15 residues. CDR3 coding DNA: TGTGCCAGCAGTCCTACGGACGGCCCTAACTATGGCTACACCTTC. It yields the protein CASSPTDGPNYGYTF.

This clone was seen once. The V and J genes are TRBV6-5 and TRBJ2-7, with 13 positions matching TRBD2. CDR3 size: 14 residues. Germline values: CDR1 MNHEY, CDR2 SVGAGI. V dropped 6 bases and J dropped 6; count of bases not matched to a gene: 5. CDR3 sequence reads: CASRGLAGSVEQYF. Written as DNA, the CDR3 is TGTGCCAGCAGGGGACTAGCGGGGAGTGTCGAGCAGTACTTC.

This chain connects TRBV2 to TRBJ2-3, with 14 positions matching TRBD2. V trimming: 5 bases; J trimming: 5 bases; junction bases outside the gene matches: 6. Germline V lookup: CDR1 SNHLY, CDR2 FYNNEI. CDR3 length equals 16 residues. CDR3 coding DNA: TGTGCCAGCAGTACGGGACTAGCGGGGGCCGAAGATACGCAGTATTTT. Protein: CASSTGLAGAEDTQYF.

V usage is TRBV9 and J usage is TRBJ2-7, with 10 bases lining up with TRBD1. CDR1 and CDR2 (germline): SGDLS, YYNGEE. There are 15 residues in the CDR3. Trimming at V came to 0 bases and at J to 6 bases, leaving 6 bases not matched to a gene. CDR3 in amino acids: CASSVGAGQGTEQYF. For the CDR3, the DNA is TGTGCCAGCAGCGTAGGCGCGGGACAGGGGACCGAGCAGTACTTC. Using reference TRBV9 and TRBJ2-7 for the parts outside the CDR3, the full variable domain is DSGVTQTPKHLITATGQRVTLRCSPRSGDLSVYWYQQSLDQGLQFLIQYYNGEERAKGNILERFSAQQFPDLHSELNLSSLELGDSALYFCASSVGAGQGTEQYFGPGTRLTVT.

This chain joins TRBV30 and TRBJ2-7; D is possibly TRBD1 (6 bases). The germline gives CDR1 GTSNPN, CDR2 SVGIG (reference sequence). This CDR3 is 13 amino acids long. V lost 2 bases and J lost 4, with 12 bases in between. DNA for the CDR3: TGTGCCTGGAGTACAGGGACCGCATACGAGCAGTACTTC. Translation: CAWSTGTAYEQYF. The full variable domain, its missing parts supplied by reference TRBV30 and TRBJ2-7, is SQTIHQWPATLVQPVGSPLSLECTVEGTSNPNLYWYRQAAGRGLQLLFYSVGIGQISSEVPQNLSASRPQDRQFILSSKKLLLSDSGFYLCAWSTGTAYEQYFGPGTRLTVT.

Only one count was recorded for this clone. The chain employs TRBV19 and TRBJ1-5; no firm D call. V gave up 2 bases and J gave up 11 bases, with 19 bases separating them. Germline-derived CDR1 and CDR2 are LNHDA and SQIVND (reference sequence). CDR3 length: 15 residues. DNA of the CDR3: TGTGCCAGTAGTATAAACCCCCTGGGAGGGAAGGCCCAGCATTTT. Its protein is CASSINPLGGKAQHF.

The rearrangement uses TRBV5-1 and TRBJ2-3; D not certain. The V gene's germline CDR1 is SGHRS and CDR2 YFSETQ. V lost 2 bases to trimming and J lost 3 bases, with 4 bases between them. The CDR3 extends over 12 amino acids. The CDR3 DNA reads TGCGCCAGCAGCTTCGGGACAGATACGCAGTATTTT. This translates into CASSFGTDTQYF.

The V gene is TRBV9, the J gene TRBJ1-3; D is perhaps TRBD1 (6 bases). V was trimmed by 1 base and J by 0 bases, leaving 14 bases between them. This CDR3 is built from 17 residues. Germline V gives CDR1 SGDLS, CDR2 YYNGEE. The CDR3 loop reads CASSVQGSGASGNTIYF. The CDR3 DNA sequence: TGTGCCAGCAGCGTACAAGGATCGGGGGCCTCTGGAAACACCATATATTTT. Full variable domain (remainder filled in from reference TRBV9 and TRBJ1-3): DSGVTQTPKHLITATGQRVTLRCSPRSGDLSVYWYQQSLDQGLQFLIQYYNGEERAKGNILERFSAQQFPDLHSELNLSSLELGDSALYFCASSVQGSGASGNTIYFGEGSWLTVV.

V usage is TRBV29-1 and J usage is TRBJ2-2, with D possibly being TRBD2 (7 bases). There are 15 residues in the CDR3. Germline-derived CDR1 and CDR2 are SQVTM and ANQGSEA. Deletions cut 4 bases from V and 0 bases from J, with 12 bases between. CDR3 amino acids: CSVGGGAANTGELFF. The CDR3, as DNA: TGCAGCGTTGGGGGGGGCGCAGCGAACACCGGGGAGCTGTTTTTT.

This chain connects TRBV15 to TRBJ2-1, with 10 bases fitting TRBD2. V was pared by 6 bases and J by 12 bases, with 11 bases of the junction left unmatched. This CDR3 comprises 14 residues. The germline CDR1 and CDR2 sequences are LNHNV and YYDKDF (reference sequence). In DNA, the CDR3 is TGTGCCACCAGTCGTTCTAGCGGGGGCCGGGGGCAGTTCTTC. It codes for CATSRSSGGRGQFF.

The chain couples TRBV10-2 to TRBJ1-2, with D perhaps TRBD1 (5 bases). Germline CDR1 and CDR2: WSHSY and SAAADI. V was pared by 2 bases and J by 3 bases, with 10 bases between. There are 14 residues in the CDR3. In DNA form, the CDR3 reads TGCGCCAGCAGTGAGGGGGGACTGTACTATGGCTACACCTTC. Amino acids: CASSEGGLYYGYTF.

The chain employs TRBV6-5 and TRBJ1-5; perhaps TRBD1 as D (5 bases). V was clipped by 5 bases and J by 9 bases, with 14 bases between them. This CDR3 region has 13 residues. The germline CDR1 and CDR2 sequences are MNHEY and SVGAGI. The CDR3 spells CASSHQGQGPQHF. The CDR3 DNA reads TGTGCCAGCAGTCACCAGGGTCAAGGGCCCCAGCATTTT.

The rearrangement links TRBV5-1 to TRBJ2-1; 8 bases line up with TRBD2. This CDR3 is built from 15 residues. Germline V gene data show CDR1 as SGHRS and CDR2 as YFSETQ. V dropped 4 bases and J dropped 7; count of bases not matched to a gene: 10. This CDR3 reads CASSPQAGVENEQFF. The CDR3 nucleotides read TGCGCCAGCAGCCCACAAGCGGGGGTAGAAAATGAGCAGTTCTTC.

The genes are TRBV12-3 or TRBV12-4 and TRBJ1-2; D not certain. V was clipped by 6 bases and J by 2 bases, with 10 bases between them. The CDR3 has 13 amino acids. CDR3 amino acids: CASSPGRNYGYTF. The DNA for the CDR3 is TGTGCCAGCAGCCCCGGCCGGAACTATGGCTACACCTTC.